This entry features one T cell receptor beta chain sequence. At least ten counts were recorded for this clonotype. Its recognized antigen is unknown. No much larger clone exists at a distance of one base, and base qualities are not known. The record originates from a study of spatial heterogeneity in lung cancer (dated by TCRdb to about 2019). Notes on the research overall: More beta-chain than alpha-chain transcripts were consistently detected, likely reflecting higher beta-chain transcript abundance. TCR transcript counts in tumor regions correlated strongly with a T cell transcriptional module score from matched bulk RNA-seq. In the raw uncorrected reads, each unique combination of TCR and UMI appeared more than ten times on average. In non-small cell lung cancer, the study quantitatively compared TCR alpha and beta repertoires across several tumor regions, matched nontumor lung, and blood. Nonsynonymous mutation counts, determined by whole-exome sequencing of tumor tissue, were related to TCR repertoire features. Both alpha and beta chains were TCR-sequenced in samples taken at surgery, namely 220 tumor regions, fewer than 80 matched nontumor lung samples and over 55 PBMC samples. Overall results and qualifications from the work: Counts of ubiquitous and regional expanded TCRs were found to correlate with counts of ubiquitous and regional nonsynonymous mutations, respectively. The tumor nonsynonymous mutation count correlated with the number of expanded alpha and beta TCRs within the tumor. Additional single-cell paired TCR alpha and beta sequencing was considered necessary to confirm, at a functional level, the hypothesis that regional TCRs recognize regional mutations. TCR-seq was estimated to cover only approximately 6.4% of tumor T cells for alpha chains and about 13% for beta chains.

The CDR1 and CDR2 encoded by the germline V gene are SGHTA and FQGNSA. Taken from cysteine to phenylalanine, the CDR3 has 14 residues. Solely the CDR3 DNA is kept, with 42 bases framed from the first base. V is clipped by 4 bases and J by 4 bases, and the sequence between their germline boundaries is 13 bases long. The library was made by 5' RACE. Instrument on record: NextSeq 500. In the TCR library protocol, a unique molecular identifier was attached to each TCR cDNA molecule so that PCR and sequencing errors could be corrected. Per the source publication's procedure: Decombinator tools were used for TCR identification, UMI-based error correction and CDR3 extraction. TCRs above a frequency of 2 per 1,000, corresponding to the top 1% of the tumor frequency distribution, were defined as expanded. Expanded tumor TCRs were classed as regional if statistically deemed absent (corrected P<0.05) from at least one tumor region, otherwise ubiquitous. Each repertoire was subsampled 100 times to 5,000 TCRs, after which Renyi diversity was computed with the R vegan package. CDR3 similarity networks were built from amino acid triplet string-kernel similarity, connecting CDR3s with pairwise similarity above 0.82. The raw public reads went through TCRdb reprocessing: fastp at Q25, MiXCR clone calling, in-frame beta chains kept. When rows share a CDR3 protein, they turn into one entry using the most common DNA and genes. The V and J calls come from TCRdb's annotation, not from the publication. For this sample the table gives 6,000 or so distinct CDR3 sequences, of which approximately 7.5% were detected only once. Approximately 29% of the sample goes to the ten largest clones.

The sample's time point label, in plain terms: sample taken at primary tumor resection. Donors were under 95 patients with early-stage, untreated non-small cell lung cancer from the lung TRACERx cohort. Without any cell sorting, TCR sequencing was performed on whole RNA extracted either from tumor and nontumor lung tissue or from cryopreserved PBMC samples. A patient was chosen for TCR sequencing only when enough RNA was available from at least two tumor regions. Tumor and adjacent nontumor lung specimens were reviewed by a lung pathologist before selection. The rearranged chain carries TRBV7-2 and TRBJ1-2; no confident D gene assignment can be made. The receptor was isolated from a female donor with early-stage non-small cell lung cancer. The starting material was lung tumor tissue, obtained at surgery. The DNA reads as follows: TGTGCCAGCAGCTCTACAATGGAGCGCTATGGCTACACCTTC. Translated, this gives CASSSTMERYGYTF.